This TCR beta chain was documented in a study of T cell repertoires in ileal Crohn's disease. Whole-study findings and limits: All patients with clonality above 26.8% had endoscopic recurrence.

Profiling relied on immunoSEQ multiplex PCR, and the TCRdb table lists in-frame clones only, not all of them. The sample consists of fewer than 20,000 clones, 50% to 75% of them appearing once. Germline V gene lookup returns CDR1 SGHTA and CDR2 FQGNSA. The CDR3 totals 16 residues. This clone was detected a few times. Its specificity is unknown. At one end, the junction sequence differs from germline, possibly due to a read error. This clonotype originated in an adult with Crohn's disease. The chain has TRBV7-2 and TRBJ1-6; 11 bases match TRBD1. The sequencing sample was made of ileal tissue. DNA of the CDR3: TGTGCCAGCAGCAAACTCGGACAGGGGGCTAATTCCCCCCTCCACTTT. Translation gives CASSKLGQGANSPLHF.